The sample holds many counts of the clone carrying this T cell receptor beta chain. No antigen is known for it. The data originate from a study of CD8+CD57+ T cells in acquired aplastic anemia. Background on the study: Average DNA yield from sorted CD4+ and CD8+ cells was around 3 ug. Study-level points and caveats: Patients and controls shared some 30 CD8+ CDR3 sequences.

CDR3 and TCR beta VDJ profiling relied on a genomic DNA template. One entry per CDR3 protein, called by TCRdb with MiXCR from the reads. Among under 350,000 distinct CDR3 sequences listed, approximately 55% were seen once. This CDR3 is built from 17 residues. V gave up 4 bases and J gave up 2 bases; unmatched junction bases: 13. Germline CDR1 reads MGHRA; CDR2 reads YSYEKL. The V gene is TRBV4-1, the J gene TRBJ1-1, with 7 positions matching TRBD1. The clonotype was recovered from a human donor with severe aplastic anemia or a healthy control (not recorded which). Sequencing was performed on sorted CD4+, CD8+, or CD8+CD57+ T cells (not recorded which) from PBMCs. CDR3 bases: TGCGCCAGCAGCCGCCTTCCGGCCCGGGACAGAAACACTGAAGCTTTCTTT. Its translation is CASSRLPARDRNTEAFF.